This paragraph covers one TCR beta chain sequence. Antigen: not known. This specimen belongs to a study of T cell responses to AZD1222 COVID-19 vaccine. Study findings and constraints: Clonal diversity may have been underestimated, and the donors were mostly white British, with more females than males.

The CDR3 loop spans 12 amino acids. Trimming shortened V by 1 base and J by 4 bases, and 5 bases separated the two germline ends. Profiling relied on immunoSEQ multiplex PCR, and the TCRdb table lists in-frame clones only, not all of them. Of about 140,000 clones listed, roughly 90% are singletons. The source was peripheral blood, collected on day 0 of AZD1222 vaccination. The source of this sequence is an adult in good health. The J gene is TRBJ2-7, the V gene TRBV12-3 or TRBV12-4, with a possible D match to TRBD1 (5 bases). CDR3 loop: CASSLDRYEQYF. The CDR3 DNA reads as TGTGCCAGCAGTTTAGACAGGTACGAGCAGTACTTC.